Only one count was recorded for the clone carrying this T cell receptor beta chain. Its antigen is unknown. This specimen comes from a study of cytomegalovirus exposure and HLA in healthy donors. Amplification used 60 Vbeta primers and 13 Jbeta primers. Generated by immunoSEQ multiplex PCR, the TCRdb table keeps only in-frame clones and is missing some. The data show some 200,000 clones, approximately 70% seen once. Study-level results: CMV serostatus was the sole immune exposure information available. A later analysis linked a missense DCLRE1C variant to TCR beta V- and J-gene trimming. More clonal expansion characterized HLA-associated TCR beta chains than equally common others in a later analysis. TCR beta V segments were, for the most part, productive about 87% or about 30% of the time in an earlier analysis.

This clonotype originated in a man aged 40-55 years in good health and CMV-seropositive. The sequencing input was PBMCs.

CDR3: CASSLGQGSATEAFF. The CDR3, as DNA: TGTGCCAGCAGCTTGGGACAGGGGTCGGCCACTGAAGCTTTCTTT. This chain links TRBV13 with TRBJ1-1; 10 bases are a match to TRBD1. The CDR3 is made up of 15 amino acids. The trim removed 3 bases at V and 4 bases at J, leaving 5 bases unmatched. Germline V gene lookup returns CDR1 PRHDT and CDR2 FYEKMQ (reference sequence).